The source of this T cell receptor (beta chain) is a study of shared clonotypes between healthy human individuals. Whole-study context: Those who served as donors were two women and a few men between the ages of 18 and 49.

Details on this clone: Its cognate antigen is unknown.

Study-level points and caveats: Shared clonotypes: 4.5% to 6.5% naive CD4, approximately 3.4% naive CD8, 2.3% memory CD4, 0.4% to 0.45% memory CD8. Naive subsets usually exceeded memory subsets in estimated richness. The expectation was that sequencing depth would affect clonotype sharing among donors.

V dropped 1 base and J dropped 8; count of bases not matched to a gene: 5. CDR1 MDHEN and CDR2 SYDVKM come from the germline V gene. The CDR3 loop spans 15 amino acids. Only CD45RO-negative cells positively selected for CCR7 counted as naive CD8 cells, so terminally differentiated effector memory CD45RA+ cells were excluded. Method: immunoSEQ multiplex PCR; TCRdb's copy keeps in-frame clones and lacks some. The sample holds about 2,100,000 clones, 90% to 95% seen once. The J gene is TRBJ2-1, the V gene TRBV28; 10 bases are a match to TRBD2. The sequence came from a man aged 18 to 29 in good health. Some clones in this sample may be carry-over from other donors' samples. Sequenced sample: naive CD8+ T cells from PBMCs. In DNA, the CDR3 is TGTGCCAGCAGTTTATCTCTAGCGGGAGTCCATGAGCAGTTCTTC. This gives the protein CASSLSLAGVHEQFF.